This TCR beta chain came from a study of T cells in localized non-small cell lung cancer. Whole-study results and caveats: Adjacent lung exhibited a median of approximately 50 among the 100 most abundant tumor clones. Higher blood T cell density tracked longer overall survival. The study found T cell clonality highest in uninvolved adjacent lung, above tumor.

Clones were sequenced by immunoSEQ multiplex PCR, and TCRdb holds only the in-frame ones, with some missing. The repertoire holds 40,000 to 60,000 clones, with roughly 86% as singletons. Of note for this clone: Its antigen is currently unknown.

The CDR3 length is 14 residues. V lost 6 bases, J lost 6 bases, and 15 bases lay in between. CDR1 and CDR2 (germline): SNHLY, FYNNEI. Material: PBMCs, obtained before any cancer treatment. The source is a female donor with stage II lung adenocarcinoma. This chain connects TRBV2 to TRBJ1-5, with D possibly being TRBD1 (6 bases). As DNA, the CDR3 is TGTGCCAGCAGACAGGGCGAGGGGAGTCAGCCCCAGCATTTT. It codes for CASRQGEGSQPQHF.